The entry that follows covers one T cell receptor (beta chain) sequence. The sample comes from a study of CD8+ T cells in alopecia areata. About the study: At a dose of 5 to 10 mg twice daily, oral tofacitinib was given to treated patients. For 6 to 18 months, tofacitinib was taken, and 6 months off drug followed.

The V segment lost 5 bases and the J segment 3 bases; nucleotides outside the gene matches: 3. The germline V gene has CDR1 SEHNR and CDR2 FQNEAQ (reference sequence). The CDR3 contains 15 residues. Sequencing used cDNA as its template, made by extracting RNA and reverse transcribing it. Profiled with immunoSEQ multiplex PCR; TCRdb holds only in-frame clones, not every one. Here the sample spans more than 200,000 clones, around two fifths being singletons. Described treatment: oral pan-JAK inhibitor, 5-10 mg twice daily. Patients with alopecia areata provided lesional scalp punch biopsies as well as peripheral blood. Investigators sorted PBMCs to obtain both CD4+ and CD8+ T cells.

The clonotype comes from a human donor with alopecia areata. J is TRBJ2-1 and V is TRBV7-9, with 11 bases that match TRBD2. The sample consisted of CD4+ T cells sorted from blood, taken around week 36, from a patient treated with tofacitinib. The CDR3 reads CASSHSGRGYNEQFF. DNA for the CDR3: TGTGCCAGCAGCCATAGCGGGAGGGGCTACAATGAGCAGTTCTTC.